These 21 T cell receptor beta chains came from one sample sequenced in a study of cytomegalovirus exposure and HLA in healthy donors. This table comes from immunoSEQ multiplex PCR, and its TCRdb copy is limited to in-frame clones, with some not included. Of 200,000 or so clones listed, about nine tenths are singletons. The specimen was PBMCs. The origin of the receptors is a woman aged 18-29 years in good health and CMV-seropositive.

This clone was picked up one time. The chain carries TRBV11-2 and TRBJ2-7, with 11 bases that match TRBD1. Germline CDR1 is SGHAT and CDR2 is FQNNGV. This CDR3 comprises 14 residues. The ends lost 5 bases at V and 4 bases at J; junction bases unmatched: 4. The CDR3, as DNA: TGTGCCAGCAGCGCGGGACAGGGGGGTTACGAGCAGTACTTC. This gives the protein CASSAGQGGYEQYF.

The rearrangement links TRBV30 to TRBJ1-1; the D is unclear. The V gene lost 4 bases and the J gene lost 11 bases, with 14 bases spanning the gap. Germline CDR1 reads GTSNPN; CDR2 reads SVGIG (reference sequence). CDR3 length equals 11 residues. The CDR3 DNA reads TGTGCCTGGATGGTTGGCGGGAGGGCTTTCTTT. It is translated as CAWMVGGRAFF. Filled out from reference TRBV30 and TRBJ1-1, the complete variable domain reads SQTIHQWPATLVQPVGSPLSLECTVEGTSNPNLYWYRQAAGRGLQLLFYSVGIGQISSEVPQNLSASRPQDRQFILSSKKLLLSDSGFYLCAWMVGGRAFFGQGTRLTVV.

For the CDR3, the DNA is TGTGCCAGCAGCCACGGGACTAGCGGGCCCAGTCACAATGAGCAGTTCTTC. Residues: CASSHGTSGPSHNEQFF. The V and J genes are TRBV5-6 and TRBJ2-1, with 12 positions matching TRBD2. The CDR3 extends over 17 amino acids. Per the germline V gene, CDR1 is SGHDT and CDR2 is YYEEEE. V lost 4 bases, J lost 5 bases, and 10 bases stayed unmatched.

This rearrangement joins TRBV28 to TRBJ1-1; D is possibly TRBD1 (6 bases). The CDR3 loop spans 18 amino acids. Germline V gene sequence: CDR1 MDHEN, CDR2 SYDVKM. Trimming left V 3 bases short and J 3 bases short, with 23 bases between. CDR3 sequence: CASSLGPGHLTRDTEAFF. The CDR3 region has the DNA TGTGCCAGCAGTTTGGGGCCGGGACACCTTACCAGGGACACTGAAGCTTTCTTT.

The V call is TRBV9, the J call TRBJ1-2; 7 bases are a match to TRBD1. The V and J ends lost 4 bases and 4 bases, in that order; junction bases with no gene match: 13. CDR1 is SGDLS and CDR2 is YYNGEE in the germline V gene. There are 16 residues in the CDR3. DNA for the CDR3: TGTGCCAGCAGCCCCCGAATGACAGGGTTTGGCTATGGCTACACCTTC. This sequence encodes CASSPRMTGFGYGYTF.

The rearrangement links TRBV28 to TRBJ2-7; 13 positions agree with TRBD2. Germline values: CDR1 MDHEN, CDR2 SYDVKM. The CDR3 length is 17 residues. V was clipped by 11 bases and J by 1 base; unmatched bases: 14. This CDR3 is CALWRELAGGVSYEQYF. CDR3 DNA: TGTGCCCTTTGGAGGGAACTAGCGGGAGGGGTGTCCTACGAGCAGTACTTC.

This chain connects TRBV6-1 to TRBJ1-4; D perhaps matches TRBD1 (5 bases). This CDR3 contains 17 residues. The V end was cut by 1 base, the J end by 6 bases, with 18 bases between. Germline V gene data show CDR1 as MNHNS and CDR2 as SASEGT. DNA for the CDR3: TGTGCCAGCAGTGAAGGGGTTCTGGGGCCGAGATATGAAAAACTGTTTTTT. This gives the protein CASSEGVLGPRYEKLFF.

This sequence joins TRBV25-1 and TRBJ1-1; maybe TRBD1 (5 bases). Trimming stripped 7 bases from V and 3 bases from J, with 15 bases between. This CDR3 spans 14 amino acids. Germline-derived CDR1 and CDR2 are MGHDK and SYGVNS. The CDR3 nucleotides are TGTGCCAGCACCCCCCAGGCGGGGCACACTGAAGCTTTCTTT. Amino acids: CASTPQAGHTEAFF.

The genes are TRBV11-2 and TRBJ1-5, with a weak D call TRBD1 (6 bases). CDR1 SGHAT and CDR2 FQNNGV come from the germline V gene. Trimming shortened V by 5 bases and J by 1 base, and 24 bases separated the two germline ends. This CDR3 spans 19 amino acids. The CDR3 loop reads CASSTRTHGTKGSNQPQHF. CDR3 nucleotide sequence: TGTGCCAGCAGCACACGAACCCACGGGACAAAGGGGAGCAATCAGCCCCAGCATTTT.

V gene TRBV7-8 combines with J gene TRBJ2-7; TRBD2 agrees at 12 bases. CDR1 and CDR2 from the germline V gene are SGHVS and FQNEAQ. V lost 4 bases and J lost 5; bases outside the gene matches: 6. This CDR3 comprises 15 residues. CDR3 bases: TGTGCCAGCAGCTCCCGACTAGCGGGAGACGACGAGCAGTACTTC. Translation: CASSSRLAGDDEQYF.

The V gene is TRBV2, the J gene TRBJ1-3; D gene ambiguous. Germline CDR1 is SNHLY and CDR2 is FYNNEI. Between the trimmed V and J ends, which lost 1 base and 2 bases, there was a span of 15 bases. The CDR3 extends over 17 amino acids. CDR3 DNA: TGTGCCAGCAGTGAAGGGCGTGGGCGAACCACTGGAAACACCATATATTTT. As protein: CASSEGRGRTTGNTIYF.

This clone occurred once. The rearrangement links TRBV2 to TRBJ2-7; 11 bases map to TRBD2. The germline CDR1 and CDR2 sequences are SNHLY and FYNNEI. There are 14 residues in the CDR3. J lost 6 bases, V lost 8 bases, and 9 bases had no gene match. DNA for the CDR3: TGTGCCAGCGAACCGACTAGCGGGATGGGCGAGCAGTACTTC. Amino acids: CASEPTSGMGEQYF.

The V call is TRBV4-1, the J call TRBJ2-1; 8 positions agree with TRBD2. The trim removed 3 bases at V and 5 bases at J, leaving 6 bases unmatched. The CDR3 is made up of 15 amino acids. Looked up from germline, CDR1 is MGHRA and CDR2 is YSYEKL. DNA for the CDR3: TGCGCCAGCAGCCATAACGCGGGAGGAAACAATGAGCAGTTCTTC. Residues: CASSHNAGGNNEQFF.

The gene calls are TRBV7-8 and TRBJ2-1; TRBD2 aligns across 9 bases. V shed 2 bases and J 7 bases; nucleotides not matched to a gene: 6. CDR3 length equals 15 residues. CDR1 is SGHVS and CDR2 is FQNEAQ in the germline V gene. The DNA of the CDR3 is TGTGCCAGCAGCTTAACAGGACTAGCGATTAATGAGCAGTTCTTC. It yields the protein CASSLTGLAINEQFF.

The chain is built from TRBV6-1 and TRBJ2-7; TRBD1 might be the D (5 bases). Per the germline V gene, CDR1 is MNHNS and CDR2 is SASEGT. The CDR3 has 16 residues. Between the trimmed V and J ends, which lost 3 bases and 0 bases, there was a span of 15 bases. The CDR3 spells CASSEQGAVSSYEQYF. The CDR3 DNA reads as TGTGCCAGCAGTGAGCAGGGTGCGGTGAGCTCCTACGAGCAGTACTTC.

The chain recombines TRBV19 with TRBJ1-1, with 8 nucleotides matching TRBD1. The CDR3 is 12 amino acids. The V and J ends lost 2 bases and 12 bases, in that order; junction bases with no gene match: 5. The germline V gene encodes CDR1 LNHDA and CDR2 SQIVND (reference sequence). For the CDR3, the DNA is TGTGCCAGTAGTATACAGGGGGCGCAGACTTTCTTT. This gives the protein CASSIQGAQTFF.

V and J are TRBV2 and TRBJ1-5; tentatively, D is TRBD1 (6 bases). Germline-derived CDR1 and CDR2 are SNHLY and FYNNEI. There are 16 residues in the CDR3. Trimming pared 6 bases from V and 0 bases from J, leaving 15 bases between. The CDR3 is CASRPGQLYSNQPQHF. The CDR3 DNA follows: TGTGCCAGCAGGCCAGGACAGCTGTATAGCAATCAGCCCCAGCATTTT.

Here the CDR3 reads CASTQTGGGTEQFF. CDR3 coding DNA: TGTGCCAGCACTCAGACAGGGGGAGGTACTGAGCAGTTCTTC. V gene TRBV28 combines with J gene TRBJ2-1; the match to TRBD1 covers 9 bases. V dropped 7 bases and J dropped 9; count of bases not matched to a gene: 10. From germline, CDR1 is MDHEN and CDR2 SYDVKM. This CDR3 has 14 residues.

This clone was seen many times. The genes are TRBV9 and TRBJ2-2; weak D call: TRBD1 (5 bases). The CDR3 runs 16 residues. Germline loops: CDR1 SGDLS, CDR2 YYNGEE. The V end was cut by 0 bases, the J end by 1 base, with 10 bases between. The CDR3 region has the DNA TGTGCCAGCAGCGTAGGGGGCCTATTGAACACCGGGGAGCTGTTTTTT. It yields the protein CASSVGGLLNTGELFF.

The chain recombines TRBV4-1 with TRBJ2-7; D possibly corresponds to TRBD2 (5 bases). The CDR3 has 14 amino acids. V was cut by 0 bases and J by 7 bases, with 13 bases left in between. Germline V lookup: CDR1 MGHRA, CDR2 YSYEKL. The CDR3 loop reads CASSQDGGPLEQYF. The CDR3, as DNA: TGCGCCAGCAGCCAAGATGGAGGACCTTTAGAGCAGTACTTC.

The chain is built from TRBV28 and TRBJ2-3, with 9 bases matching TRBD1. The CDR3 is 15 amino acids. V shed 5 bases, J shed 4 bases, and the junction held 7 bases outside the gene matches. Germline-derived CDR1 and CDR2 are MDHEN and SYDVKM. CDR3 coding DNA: TGTGCCAGCAGTCCCTACAGGGGGCAGGCAGATACGCAGTATTTT. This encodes CASSPYRGQADTQYF.